These 28 T cell receptor beta chains came from one sample sequenced in a study of vaccination and CD4 T cells after COVID-19. Indicated treatment: approximately 11-day PBMC culture with coronavirus spike peptide pools or control peptides (ViraFEST assay). Ahead of the COVID-19 pandemic (2011-2018), the CD4+ T cells of the unexposed donor were collected. Cultured CD4+ T cell DNA was sequenced using the Oncomine TCR Beta short-read assay. TCRdb itself ran the PCR reads through MiXCR, one entry per CDR3 protein. Of 7,000 to 7,500 distinct CDR3 sequences detected, about 32% appear once; the ten largest clones hold around 29%. These receptors' targets are unknown. The source material was CD4+ T cells from blood, cultured in vitro. The source of these receptors is a human donor in good health.

The chain recombines TRBV7-3 with TRBJ1-1; TRBD1 is a possible D gene (6 bases). CDR1 and CDR2 (germline): SGHTA, FQGTGA. This CDR3 is built from 13 residues. V was cut by 5 bases and J by 8 bases, with 15 bases left in between. CDR3 sequence (DNA): TGTGCCAGCAGCCCCAACCCGGGGACAGAAGCTTTCTTT. It specifies CASSPNPGTEAFF.

This clonotype showed up just a few times. The V and J genes are TRBV19 and TRBJ1-1; tentative D call: TRBD1 (6 bases). The CDR3 runs 13 residues. Looked up from germline, CDR1 is LNHDA and CDR2 is SQIVND (reference sequence). The V end lost 1 base, the J end lost 8 bases, and 11 bases lay between the germline ends. The DNA for the CDR3 is TGTGCCAGTAGTATAGGGGCAGGGACAGAAGCTTTCTTT. It translates to CASSIGAGTEAFF.

The rearrangement links TRBV6-5 to TRBJ1-6; D remains ambiguous. The V end was cut by 2 bases, the J end by 10 bases, with 21 bases between. Per the germline V gene, CDR1 is MNHEY and CDR2 is SVGAGI. The CDR3 has 17 amino acids. The CDR3 coding sequence is TGTGCCAGCAGTTACGAGGAGACAAGGAGTCCCAACTCACCCCTCCACTTT. This codes for CASSYEETRSPNSPLHF.

The chain links TRBV3-1 to TRBJ1-2; D not resolved. CDR3 length: 13 amino acids. V was clipped by 2 bases and J by 5 bases, with 9 bases between them. Germline V gene lookup returns CDR1 LGHDT and CDR2 YNNKEL (reference sequence). The CDR3 loop is CASSQSFDYGYTF. The CDR3 nucleotides read TGTGCCAGCAGCCAAAGCTTTGATTATGGCTACACCTTC. Combining the CDR3 with reference TRBV3-1 and TRBJ1-2 gives the whole variable domain DTAVSQTPKYLVTQMGNDKSIKCEQNLGHDTMYWYKQDSKKFLKIMFSYNNKELIINETVPNRFSPKSPDKAHLNLHINSLELGDSAVYFCASSQSFDYGYTFGSGTRLTVV.

V is TRBV2 and J is TRBJ2-3; TRBD1 agrees at 7 bases. The V and J ends lost 11 bases and 3 bases, in that order; junction bases with no gene match: 8. The CDR3 consists of 13 residues. Germline-derived CDR1 and CDR2 are SNHLY and FYNNEI. The CDR3 sequence is CALSTGTTDTQYF. CDR3 DNA sequence: TGTGCCCTTTCGACAGGGACAACAGATACGCAGTATTTT.

The rearrangement uses TRBV11-2 and TRBJ2-7; D gene unclear. V was shortened by 3 bases and J by 6 bases, with 9 bases between the two germline ends. The CDR3 consists of 12 residues. From germline, CDR1 is SGHAT and CDR2 FQNNGV. The CDR3 sequence: CASSLSRSEQYF. Written as DNA, the CDR3 is TGTGCCAGCAGCTTGAGCCGGAGCGAGCAGTACTTC.

The V gene is TRBV7-9, the J gene TRBJ2-1; 10 bases match TRBD1. Trimming at V came to 5 bases and at J to 9 bases, leaving 10 bases not matched to a gene. CDR3 size: 15 residues. The germline gives CDR1 SEHNR, CDR2 FQNEAQ (reference sequence). In DNA form, the CDR3 reads TGTGCCAGCAGCACGGACAGGGGGGCGGTCACTGAGCAGTTCTTC. Translation gives CASSTDRGAVTEQFF.

V is TRBV18 and J is TRBJ2-2; D is perhaps TRBD1 (6 bases). V was trimmed by 5 bases and J by 7 bases, leaving 11 bases between them. CDR3 length: 13 residues. Germline-derived CDR1 and CDR2 are KGHSH and LQKENI. CDR3 region: CASSNRDYGELFF. The CDR3 DNA follows: TGTGCCAGCTCAAACAGGGATTACGGGGAGCTGTTTTTT.

In its sample, this clonotype was seen a few times. This chain connects TRBV19 to TRBJ2-7; D might be TRBD1 (5 bases). This CDR3 has 13 amino acids. Trimming pared 6 bases from V and 6 bases from J, leaving 15 bases between. The germline gives CDR1 LNHDA, CDR2 SQIVND (reference sequence). As DNA, the CDR3 is TGTGCCAGTAGCGTGGGGCTAGGGGCCGAGCAGTACTTC. This encodes CASSVGLGAEQYF.

This clonotype was observed a handful of times. The chain couples TRBV24-1 to TRBJ2-3; D ambiguous. This CDR3 contains 12 residues. The germline V gene has CDR1 KGHDR and CDR2 SFDVKD. V was pared by 1 base and J by 2 bases, with 0 bases between. The CDR3 is CATSDFTDTQYF. In DNA form, the CDR3 reads TGTGCCACCAGTGATTTCACAGATACGCAGTATTTT.

This chain links TRBV7-9 with TRBJ1-6; D not resolved. Germline CDR1 SEHNR, CDR2 FQNEAQ (reference sequence). With 8 bases removed from V and 5 bases from J, the gap between germline ends came to 10 bases. The CDR3 spans 13 residues. The DNA of the CDR3 is TGTGCCAGCTCGGCGGTAGATAATTCACCCCTCCACTTT. It is translated as CASSAVDNSPLHF.

The V and J genes are TRBV15 and TRBJ1-1, with no clear D. The CDR3 sequence is 12 residues long. The germline V gene has CDR1 LNHNV and CDR2 YYDKDF (reference sequence). The V and J ends lost 8 bases and 1 base respectively, with 8 bases between them. The CDR3 sequence is CATSEWNTEAFF. The CDR3 nucleotides read TGTGCCACCTCTGAGTGGAACACTGAAGCTTTCTTT.

The chain has TRBV6-5 and TRBJ1-2; TRBD1 might be the D (5 bases). The CDR3 is 13 residues long. Looked up from germline, CDR1 is MNHEY and CDR2 is SVGAGI. The V end was cut by 1 base, the J end by 8 bases, with 11 bases between. CDR3 amino acids: CASSYLQGNGYTF. CDR3 sequence (DNA): TGTGCCAGCAGTTACTTGCAGGGCAACGGCTACACCTTC.

This clonotype was observed a handful of times. CDR3 residues: CASRLQGFTGELFF. The DNA for the CDR3 is TGTGCCAGCAGACTTCAGGGATTCACCGGGGAGCTGTTTTTT. This chain joins TRBV27 and TRBJ2-2; D is perhaps TRBD1 (5 bases). V lost 6 bases, J lost 4 bases, and 12 bases lay in between. This CDR3 is 14 amino acids long. CDR1 is MNHEY and CDR2 is SMNVEV in the germline V gene (reference sequence).

This clonotype was observed a few times. The V gene is TRBV20-1, the J gene TRBJ2-7, with a weak D call TRBD2 (6 bases). The V gene lost 1 base and the J gene lost 7 bases, with 17 bases spanning the gap. Germline-derived CDR1 and CDR2 are DFQATT and SNEGSKA (reference sequence). This CDR3 comprises 14 residues. The CDR3: CSARAGRTGGEQYF. The CDR3 DNA is TGCAGTGCTAGAGCGGGACGGACTGGGGGGGAGCAGTACTTC.

This clonotype was counted only a few times. CDR3 sequence: CAISESGPLIGYTF. The CDR3 coding sequence is TGTGCCATCAGTGAGTCGGGCCCTTTAATTGGCTACACCTTC. The chain joins TRBV10-3 to TRBJ1-2, with D unresolved. V lost 0 bases and J lost 7, with 12 bases in between. Per the germline V gene, CDR1 is ENHRY and CDR2 is SYGVKD. This CDR3 contains 14 residues.

This clonotype has a handful of counts. This chain uses TRBV20-1 with TRBJ2-1; 8 bases are a match to TRBD2. Trimming took 8 bases from V and 3 from J; bases not matched to a gene: 6. This CDR3 has 13 residues. Germline V gives CDR1 DFQATT, CDR2 SNEGSKA (reference sequence). The CDR3, as DNA: TGCAGTCCCCTAGCGGGTCACTACAATGAGCAGTTCTTC. It translates to CSPLAGHYNEQFF.

The chain joins TRBV7-2 to TRBJ2-1; TRBD2 agrees at 7 bases. V lost 5 bases, J lost 6 bases, and 16 bases stayed unmatched. The CDR3 spans 17 residues. Germline V CDR1 and CDR2: SGHTA, FQGNSA. The DNA of the CDR3 is TGTGCCAGCAGCGCTCAGGATGGGTGGGGGGGTTCCAATGAGCAGTTCTTC. It is translated as CASSAQDGWGGSNEQFF.

This clonotype occurred a few times. The gene calls are TRBV12-3 or TRBV12-4 and TRBJ1-1, with D possibly TRBD1 on 6 matching bases. This CDR3 is built from 14 residues. V was trimmed by 5 bases and J by 9 bases, leaving 19 bases between them. The CDR3 spells CASSPYPGHPQAFF. As DNA, the CDR3 is TGTGCCAGCAGTCCCTACCCGGGACATCCTCAAGCTTTCTTT.

The rearrangement uses TRBV18 and TRBJ1-6; no firm D call. Trimming took off 3 bases at V and 8 bases at J, with 14 bases between the two ends. This CDR3 spans 15 amino acids. Germline CDR1 reads KGHSH; CDR2 reads LQKENI. CDR3 loop: CASSPEAGWDSPLHF. The CDR3 nucleotides are TGTGCCAGCTCACCGGAGGCCGGGTGGGATTCACCCCTCCACTTT.

Within the sample, this clonotype is medium-sized. The rearrangement links TRBV20-1 to TRBJ2-2; no clear D gene. Germline CDR1 reads DFQATT; CDR2 reads SNEGSKA (reference sequence). V lost 4 bases and J lost 6, with 18 bases in between. CDR3 length: 15 residues. In nucleotides, the CDR3 is TGCAGTGCTAAGCCAAAGGCAGGTGGTGCCGGGGAGCTGTTTTTT. Its protein product is CSAKPKAGGAGELFF.

This rearrangement joins TRBV6-1 to TRBJ1-1; the D gene is possibly TRBD1 (5 bases). Germline V gene lookup returns CDR1 MNHNS and CDR2 SASEGT. The CDR3 is 15 amino acids. The CDR3, as DNA: TGTGTATCGTGGGGCCCTAGATTCATGAACACTGAAGCTTTCTTT. Encoded protein: CVSWGPRFMNTEAFF.

The gene calls are TRBV2 and TRBJ1-3, with unresolved D. The CDR3 runs to 14 residues. Germline-derived CDR1 and CDR2 are SNHLY and FYNNEI. Trimming took 7 bases from V and 1 from J, leaving 11 bases between them. The CDR3 spells CASKTGLSGNTIYF. CDR3 nucleotide sequence: TGTGCCAGCAAAACGGGTCTTTCTGGAAACACCATATATTTT.

This sequence joins TRBV30 and TRBJ2-1; no clear D gene. Trimming cost V 2 bases and J 4 bases, with 12 bases left between them. Per germline, CDR1 GTSNPN and CDR2 SVGIG (reference sequence). The CDR3 is 14 amino acids. The DNA of the CDR3 is TGTGCCTGGAGTCGATCGGGCCTATACAATGAGCAGTTCTTC. Protein product: CAWSRSGLYNEQFF.

J is TRBJ2-3 and V is TRBV7-9; D is undetermined. V dropped 5 bases and J dropped 0 bases, with 3 bases sitting between them. CDR1 SEHNR and CDR2 FQNEAQ come from the germline V gene (reference sequence). The CDR3 is 12 amino acids. This CDR3 reads CASSPSTDTQYF. The CDR3 DNA follows: TGTGCCAGCAGCCCTAGCACAGATACGCAGTATTTT.

This clonotype was seen a few times. The chain joins TRBV7-2 to TRBJ1-1; D is undetermined. Germline V gene lookup returns CDR1 SGHTA and CDR2 FQGNSA. The V end was cut by 0 bases, the J end by 4 bases, with 12 bases between. This CDR3 comprises 15 residues. DNA for the CDR3: TGTGCCAGCAGCTTAGCTCCGGGGATGGGCACTGAAGCTTTCTTT. Encoded protein: CASSLAPGMGTEAFF.

By sample share, this clonotype is large. The chain joins TRBV20-1 to TRBJ2-2; D might be TRBD2 (6 bases). V was cut by 6 bases and J by 8 bases, with 16 bases left in between. Per the germline V gene, CDR1 is DFQATT and CDR2 is SNEGSKA (reference sequence). The CDR3 is made up of 13 amino acids. CDR3 DNA sequence: TGCAGTGCGGAGGGGCCTGGGCGAGGGGAGCTGTTTTTT. Encoded protein: CSAEGPGRGELFF.

This clonotype was detected once. The chain couples TRBV11-2 to TRBJ2-5; TRBD1 agrees at 7 bases. V shed 5 bases and J 2 bases; nucleotides not matched to a gene: 8. Per germline, CDR1 SGHAT and CDR2 FQNNGV. The CDR3 length is 15 residues. As DNA, the CDR3 is TGTGCCAGCAGCCCAAGGACAGGAGGACAAGAGACCCAGTACTTC. It is translated as CASSPRTGGQETQYF.